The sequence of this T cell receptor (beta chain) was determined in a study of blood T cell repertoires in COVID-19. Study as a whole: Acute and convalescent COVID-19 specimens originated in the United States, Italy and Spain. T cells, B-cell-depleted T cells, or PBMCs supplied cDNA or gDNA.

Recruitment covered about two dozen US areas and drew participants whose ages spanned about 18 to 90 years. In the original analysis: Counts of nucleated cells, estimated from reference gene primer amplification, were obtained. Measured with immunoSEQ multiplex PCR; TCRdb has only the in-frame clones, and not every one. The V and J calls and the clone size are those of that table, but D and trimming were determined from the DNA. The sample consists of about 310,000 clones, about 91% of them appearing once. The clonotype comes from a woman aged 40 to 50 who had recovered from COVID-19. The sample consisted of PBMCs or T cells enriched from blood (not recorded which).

The CDR3 loop is CASSYGTSTYEQYF. CDR3 nucleotides: TGTGCCAGCAGTTACGGGACTTCAACCTACGAGCAGTACTTC. The chain recombines TRBV5-6 with TRBJ2-7; maybe TRBD2 (6 bases). V lost 5 bases and J lost 2, with 14 bases in between. The CDR3 contains 14 residues. Germline lookup yields CDR1 SGHDT and CDR2 YYEEEE. Variable domain in full (rest from reference TRBV5-6 and TRBJ2-7): DAGVTQSPTHLIKTRGQQVTLRCSPKSGHDTVSWYQQALGQGPQFIFQYYEEEERQRGNFPDRFSGHQFPNYSSELNVNALLLGDSALYLCASSYGTSTYEQYFGPGTRLTVT.